This record looks at one T cell receptor beta chain sequence and its context. Its antigen is not known. These data are taken from a study of vaccination effects on CD4 cells after COVID-19. Study results and caveats: Among infection- and vaccine-induced clones, marked clonal contraction occurred late after vaccination.

The germline gives CDR1 LGHDT, CDR2 YNNKEL (reference sequence). The CDR3 extends over 16 amino acids. Germline trimming cut 3 bases from V and 2 bases from J; bases unmatched to any gene: 7. Profiling relied on immunoSEQ multiplex PCR, and the TCRdb table lists in-frame clones only, not all of them. The data show approximately 83,000 clones, with around 77% seen just once and more than 0.85% held by the top ten. Using viral peptide pools, the ViraFEST assay grew out antigen-specific CD4+ T cells prior to sequencing. CD4+ T cells were isolated after around 9 days of culture. Of the BNT162b2 and mRNA-1273 vaccines, participants received two doses of one or the other.

This TCR derives from a human donor who received a COVID-19 vaccine. The rearrangement links TRBV3-1 (or the pseudogene TRBV3-2) to TRBJ1-5; TRBD1 aligns across 7 bases. The material was CD4+ T cells from PBMCs cultured with HCoV-OC43 spike peptides, obtained after COVID-19 vaccination. Subset denoted: HCoV-OC43 spike overlapping peptide pool stimulation. The CDR3 reads CASSHDRVGCNQPQHF. DNA for the CDR3: TGTGCCAGCAGCCACGACAGGGTCGGTTGCAATCAGCCCCAGCATTTT.